This TCR beta chain came from a study of blood T cells in healthy people across ages. For the second PCR, which ran for roughly 6 to 12 cycles, a sample-barcoded 5' primer and a J-beta primer mix were used. MiXCR, applied by TCRdb to the 5' RACE reads, yields one record per CDR3 protein. The sample contains 650,000 to 1,000,000 distinct CDR3 sequences, around 45% of which appear only once. The TCR originated in an older man in good health. The sample was blood.

The CDR3 spells CASSDLRAANNEQYF. Here the CDR3 DNA reads TGTGCCAGCAGTGACCTTAGGGCAGCTAACAATGAGCAGTACTTC. This chain joins TRBV25-1 and TRBJ2-7; D gene uncertain. Germline V gene sequence: CDR1 MGHDK, CDR2 SYGVNS. V lost 3 bases and J 7 bases, leaving 19 bases between the germline ends. The CDR3 totals 15 residues.